This T cell receptor beta chain appears in the sequencing data of a study of shared clonotypes between healthy human individuals. Notes on the study in general: Clonotype sharing across donors was expected to vary with sequencing depth.

Every donor, a Caucasian adult, lived in Nashville, Tennessee. The CDR3 contains 15 residues. CDR1 and CDR2 (germline): SGDLS, YYNGEE. Comment on this clone: Its antigen is as yet unknown. Since a much larger clone is just one base distant, this may be a read error.

Several immunoSEQ plates held equal portions of the genomic DNA taken from each subset. In the original processing: Junction-only immunoSEQ sequences carried no quality scores, so filtering differed. Profiling relied on immunoSEQ multiplex PCR, and the TCRdb table lists in-frame clones only, not all of them. Clone size and V and J calls were adopted from that table, with D and trimming inferred from the DNA. The data show about 490,000 clones, roughly 85% seen once. This receptor was identified in a woman aged 40 to 50 in good health. Some clones in this sample may be carry-over from other donors' samples. The sample taken for sequencing was PBMCs. The chain uses TRBV9 and TRBJ2-5, with 8 bases matching TRBD2. The DNA of the CDR3 is TGTGCCAGCAGCCCCGGGACTAGTCTCCAAGAGACCCGGTACTTC. Translated, it gives CASSPGTSLQETRYF.